These T cell receptor beta chains were read from a single sample in a study of regulatory T cells in long-lasting Graves disease. TCRdb re-called the multiplex PCR reads with MiXCR, one entry per CDR3 protein. The table records 580,000 or so distinct CDR3 sequences, approximately 16% of them present only once. This same sample was also part of a study on T cells in Graves' hyperthyroidism and ophthalmopathy.

The input for sequencing was peripheral blood mononuclear cells (PBMCs), taken at new diagnosis, from a patient treated with antithyroid drugs. The receptors come from a man aged 18 to 29 with Graves disease. Each CDR3 is given with its conserved first and last residue. Fields, in order: J gene, clone size, V gene, D gene, CDR3 protein, CDR3 DNA. The D gene is left open where the match is weak. Some rows have no size entry. The others give once, few or many, or a class for an expanded clone.

J gene: TRBJ1-2
clone size: .
V gene: TRBV29-1
D gene: TRBD1
CDR3 protein: CSVKGTGPNYGYTF
CDR3 DNA: TGCAGCGTCAAAGGGACAGGGCCTAACTATGGCTACACCTTC

J gene: TRBJ2-7
clone size: few
V gene: TRBV7-2
D gene: .
CDR3 protein: CASSLARGFSYEQYF
CDR3 DNA: TGTGCCAGCAGCTTAGCGCGGGGCTTCTCCTACGAGCAGTACTTC

J gene: TRBJ1-5
clone size: .
V gene: TRBV6-1
D gene: .
CDR3 protein: CASSEWPETYSNQPQHF
CDR3 DNA: TGTGCCAGCAGTGAATGGCCAGAAACATATAGCAATCAGCCCCAGCATTTT

J gene: TRBJ1-1
clone size: .
V gene: TRBV25-1
D gene: .
CDR3 protein: CASSESNLRLNTEAFF
CDR3 DNA: TGTGCCAGCAGTGAATCTAATCTGCGTTTGAACACTGAAGCTTTCTTT

J gene: TRBJ2-1
clone size: .
V gene: TRBV6-1
D gene: .
CDR3 protein: CASNKRSYNEQFF
CDR3 DNA: TGTGCCAGCAATAAACGCTCCTACAATGAGCAGTTCTTC

J gene: TRBJ1-5
clone size: few
V gene: TRBV27
D gene: .
CDR3 protein: CASSFYARAGQPQHF
CDR3 DNA: TGTGCCAGCAGTTTTTATGCCAGGGCTGGTCAGCCCCAGCATTTT

J gene: TRBJ2-7
clone size: many
V gene: TRBV6-1
D gene: TRBD1
CDR3 protein: CARSPGQNSYEQYF
CDR3 DNA: TGTGCGCGATCGCCGGGACAGAACTCCTACGAGCAGTACTTC

J gene: TRBJ1-2
clone size: .
V gene: TRBV9
D gene: .
CDR3 protein: CASSARTVEGYTF
CDR3 DNA: TGTGCCAGCAGCGCCCGGACAGTGGAGGGCTACACCTTC

J gene: TRBJ1-1
clone size: many
V gene: TRBV28
D gene: .
CDR3 protein: CASSYWTNLNTEAFF
CDR3 DNA: TGTGCCAGCAGTTACTGGACAAACCTGAACACTGAAGCTTTCTTT

J gene: TRBJ2-1
clone size: .
V gene: TRBV3-1
D gene: .
CDR3 protein: CASSQDPYNEQFF
CDR3 DNA: TGTGCCAGCAGCCAAGACCCCTACAATGAGCAGTTCTTC

J gene: TRBJ2-5
clone size: many
V gene: TRBV18
D gene: TRBD1
CDR3 protein: CASSPNRGIQETQYF
CDR3 DNA: TGTGCCAGCTCACCGAACAGGGGAATCCAAGAGACCCAGTACTTC

J gene: TRBJ2-7
clone size: few
V gene: TRBV20-1
D gene: .
CDR3 protein: CSARYTGISTHEQYF
CDR3 DNA: TGCAGTGCCCGTTACACAGGGATTTCCACTCACGAGCAGTACTTC

J gene: TRBJ2-1
clone size: .
V gene: TRBV19
D gene: TRBD2
CDR3 protein: CASSIGAGGINEQFF
CDR3 DNA: TGTGCCAGTAGTATTGGAGCGGGAGGAATCAATGAGCAGTTCTTC

J gene: TRBJ1-2
clone size: many
V gene: TRBV20-1
D gene: .
CDR3 protein: CSASPSDMGYGYTF
CDR3 DNA: TGCAGTGCGAGCCCCTCCGACATGGGCTATGGCTACACCTTC

J gene: TRBJ1-1
clone size: few
V gene: TRBV28
D gene: TRBD1
CDR3 protein: CASSLQGGTAEAFF
CDR3 DNA: TGTGCCAGCAGCCTTCAGGGGGGGACTGCTGAAGCTTTCTTT

J gene: TRBJ1-1
clone size: many
V gene: TRBV5-1
D gene: TRBD1
CDR3 protein: CASSDGTGKNTEAFF
CDR3 DNA: TGCGCCAGCAGCGACGGGACAGGAAAGAACACTGAAGCTTTCTTT

J gene: TRBJ2-3
clone size: many
V gene: TRBV7-2
D gene: TRBD2
CDR3 protein: CASSRPPGLAGGGTQYF
CDR3 DNA: TGTGCCAGCAGCCGGCCCCCGGGACTAGCGGGAGGGGGTACGCAGTATTTT

J gene: TRBJ2-7
clone size: .
V gene: TRBV7-9
D gene: TRBD1
CDR3 protein: CASSPGRTGVYEQYF
CDR3 DNA: TGTGCCAGCAGCCCGGGTCGGACAGGGGTCTACGAGCAGTACTTC

J gene: TRBJ2-7
clone size: many
V gene: TRBV27
D gene: .
CDR3 protein: CASSLQPPSDYEQYF
CDR3 DNA: TGTGCCAGCAGTTTACAGCCCCCCTCCGACTACGAGCAGTACTTC

J gene: TRBJ1-2
clone size: many
V gene: TRBV11-2
D gene: .
CDR3 protein: CASSFRPEGGYTF
CDR3 DNA: TGTGCCAGCAGCTTTCGGCCGGAGGGGGGCTACACCTTC

J gene: TRBJ1-3
clone size: many
V gene: TRBV20-1
D gene: .
CDR3 protein: CSARRSSGNTIYF
CDR3 DNA: TGCAGTGCCAGGAGGAGCTCTGGAAACACCATATATTTT

J gene: TRBJ2-2
clone size: few
V gene: TRBV7-9
D gene: .
CDR3 protein: CASSRPPAENTGELFF
CDR3 DNA: TGTGCCAGCAGCCGTCCCCCAGCGGAGAACACCGGGGAGCTGTTTTTT

J gene: TRBJ2-7
clone size: few
V gene: TRBV2
D gene: .
CDR3 protein: CASSVGVLNEQYF
CDR3 DNA: TGTGCCAGCAGTGTTGGCGTCCTCAACGAGCAGTACTTC

J gene: TRBJ1-2
clone size: few
V gene: TRBV5-1
D gene: TRBD1
CDR3 protein: CASSWGTGGVGYGYTF
CDR3 DNA: TGCGCCAGCAGCTGGGGCACAGGGGGCGTCGGCTATGGCTACACCTTC

J gene: TRBJ2-1
clone size: many
V gene: TRBV5-1
D gene: .
CDR3 protein: CASSTQNSANEQFF
CDR3 DNA: TGCGCCAGCAGCACGCAGAACAGCGCGAATGAGCAGTTCTTC

J gene: TRBJ2-1
clone size: many
V gene: TRBV7-9
D gene: TRBD2
CDR3 protein: CASSAPTSGSGNEQFF
CDR3 DNA: TGTGCCAGCAGCGCCCCAACTAGCGGGAGTGGCAATGAGCAGTTCTTC

J gene: TRBJ2-3
clone size: .
V gene: TRBV5-1
D gene: .
CDR3 protein: CASSFSPVGGITDTQYF
CDR3 DNA: TGCGCCAGCAGCTTTTCTCCCGTTGGAGGGATCACAGATACGCAGTATTTT

J gene: TRBJ1-1
clone size: .
V gene: TRBV7-9
D gene: TRBD1
CDR3 protein: CASSQKDRGLDTEAFF
CDR3 DNA: TGTGCCAGCAGCCAGAAGGACAGGGGGCTCGACACTGAAGCTTTCTTT

J gene: TRBJ1-2
clone size: many
V gene: TRBV28
D gene: TRBD1
CDR3 protein: CASSLQGEYYGYTF
CDR3 DNA: TGTGCCAGCAGTTTACAGGGGGAGTACTATGGCTACACCTTC

J gene: TRBJ2-1
clone size: .
V gene: TRBV12-5
D gene: TRBD2
CDR3 protein: CASGLTSSGDNEQFF
CDR3 DNA: TGTGCTAGTGGCCTGACTTCTAGCGGCGACAATGAGCAGTTCTTC